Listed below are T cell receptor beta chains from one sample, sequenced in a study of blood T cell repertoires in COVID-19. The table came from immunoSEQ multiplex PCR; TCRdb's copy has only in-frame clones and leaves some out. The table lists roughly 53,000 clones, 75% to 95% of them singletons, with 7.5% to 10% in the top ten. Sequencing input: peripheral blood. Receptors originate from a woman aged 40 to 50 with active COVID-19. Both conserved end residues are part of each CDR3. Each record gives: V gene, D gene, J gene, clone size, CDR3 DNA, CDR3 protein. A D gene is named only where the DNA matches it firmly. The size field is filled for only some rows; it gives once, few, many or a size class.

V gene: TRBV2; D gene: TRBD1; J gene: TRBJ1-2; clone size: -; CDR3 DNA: TGTGCCAGCAGTCCCCCGACAGGGGGTAATGGCTACACCTTC; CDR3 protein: CASSPPTGGNGYTF
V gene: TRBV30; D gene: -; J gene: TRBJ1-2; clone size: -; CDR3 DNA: TGTGCCTACCAGGGAGGATATGGCTACACCTTC; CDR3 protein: CAYQGGYGYTF
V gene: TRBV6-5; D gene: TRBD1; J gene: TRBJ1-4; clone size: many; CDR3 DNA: TGTGCCAGCAGCGACAGGGCTAATGAAAAACTGTTTTTT; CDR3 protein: CASSDRANEKLFF
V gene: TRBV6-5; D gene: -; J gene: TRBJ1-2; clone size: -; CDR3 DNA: TGTGCCAGCTGCGCGGGGGTGAGGGACTATGGCTACACCTTC; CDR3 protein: CASCAGVRDYGYTF
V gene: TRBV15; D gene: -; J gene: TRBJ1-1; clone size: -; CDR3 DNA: TGTGCCACCAGCGGCCGGACAGTTTGGAGCACTGAAGCTTTCTTT; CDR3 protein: CATSGRTVWSTEAFF
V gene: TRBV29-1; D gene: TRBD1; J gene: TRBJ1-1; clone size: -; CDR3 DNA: TGCAGCGTTGCCCCAGGGGGCGAGGACACTGAAGCTTTCTTT; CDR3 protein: CSVAPGGEDTEAFF
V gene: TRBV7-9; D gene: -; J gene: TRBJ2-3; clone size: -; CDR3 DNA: TGTGCCAGCACCATACCGGGGGCAGATACGCAGTATTTT; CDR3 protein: CASTIPGADTQYF
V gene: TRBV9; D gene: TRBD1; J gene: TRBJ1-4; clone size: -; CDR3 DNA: TGTGCCAGCAGCGTTCGACAGGGCCCAAATGAAAAACTGTTTTTT; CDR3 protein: CASSVRQGPNEKLFF
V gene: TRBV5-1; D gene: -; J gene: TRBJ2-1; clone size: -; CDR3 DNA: TGCGCCAGCAGGTCGCGGGCCGCCAATGAGCAGTTCTTC; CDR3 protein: CASRSRAANEQFF
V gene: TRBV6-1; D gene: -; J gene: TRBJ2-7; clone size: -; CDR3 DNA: TGTGCCAGCAGTGAACTTGGAGGGCGCGAGCAGTACTTC; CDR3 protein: CASSELGGREQYF
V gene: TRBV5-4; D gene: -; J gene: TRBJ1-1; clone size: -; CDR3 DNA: TGTGCCAGCGCCTGGGCTCGGAACACTGAAGCTTTCTTT; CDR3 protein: CASAWARNTEAFF